This T cell receptor (beta chain) was profiled in a study of T cell responses to AZD1222 COVID-19 vaccine. Data came from immunoSEQ multiplex PCR; TCRdb stores just in-frame clones and leaves some out. The sample holds 55,000 to 85,000 clones, around 84% seen once. The CDR3 loop spans 17 amino acids. With 4 bases removed from V and 0 bases from J, the gap between germline ends came to 17 bases. Germline V gives CDR1 SNHLY, CDR2 FYNNEI. The sample in question was peripheral blood, obtained on day 0 of AZD1222 vaccination. The chain links TRBV2 to TRBJ2-3, with D possibly TRBD1 on 6 matching bases. The source of this sequence is an adult in good health. As DNA, the CDR3 is TGTGCCAGCAGTGTACAGGGTCCCAGGTCTAGCACAGATACGCAGTATTTT. As protein: CASSVQGPRSSTDTQYF.